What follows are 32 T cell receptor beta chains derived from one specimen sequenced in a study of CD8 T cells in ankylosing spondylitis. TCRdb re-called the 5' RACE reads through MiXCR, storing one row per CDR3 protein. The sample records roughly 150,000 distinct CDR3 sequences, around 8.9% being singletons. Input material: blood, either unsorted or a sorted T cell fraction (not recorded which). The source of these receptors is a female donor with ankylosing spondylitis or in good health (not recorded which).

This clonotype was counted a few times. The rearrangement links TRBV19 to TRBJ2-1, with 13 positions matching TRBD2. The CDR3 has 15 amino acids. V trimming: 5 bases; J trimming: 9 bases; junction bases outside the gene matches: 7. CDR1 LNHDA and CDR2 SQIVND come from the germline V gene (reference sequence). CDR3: CASSPRLAGGVEQFF. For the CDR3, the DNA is TGTGCCAGTAGTCCGCGACTAGCGGGAGGCGTTGAGCAGTTCTTC.

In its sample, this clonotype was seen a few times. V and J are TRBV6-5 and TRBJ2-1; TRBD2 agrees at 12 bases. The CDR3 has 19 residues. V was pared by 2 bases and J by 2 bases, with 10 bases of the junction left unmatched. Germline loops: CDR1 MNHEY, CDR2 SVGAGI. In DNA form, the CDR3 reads TGTGCCAGCAGTTACACACTAGCGGGAGGCCTGGCGCCCTACAATGAGCAGTTCTTC. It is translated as CASSYTLAGGLAPYNEQFF.

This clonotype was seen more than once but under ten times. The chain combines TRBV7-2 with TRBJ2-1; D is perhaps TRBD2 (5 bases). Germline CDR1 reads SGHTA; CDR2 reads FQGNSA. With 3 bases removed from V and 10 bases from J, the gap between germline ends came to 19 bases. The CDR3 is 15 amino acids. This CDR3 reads CASSFTRLGRREQFF. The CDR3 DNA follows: TGTGCCAGCAGCTTTACCCGTCTCGGCAGGAGGGAGCAGTTCTTC.

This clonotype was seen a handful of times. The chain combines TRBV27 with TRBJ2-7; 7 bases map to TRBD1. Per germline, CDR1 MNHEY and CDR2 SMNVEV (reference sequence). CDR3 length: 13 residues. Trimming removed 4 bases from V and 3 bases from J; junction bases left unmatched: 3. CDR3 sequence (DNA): TGTGCCAGCAGTTGGGGACAGAACTACGAGCAGTACTTC. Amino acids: CASSWGQNYEQYF.

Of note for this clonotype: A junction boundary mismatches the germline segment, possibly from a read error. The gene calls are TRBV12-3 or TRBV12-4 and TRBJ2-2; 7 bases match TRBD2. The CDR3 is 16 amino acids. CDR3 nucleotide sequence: TGTGCCAGCAGTTTACCGGCGGGAGCAAACACCTGGGAGCTGTTTTTT. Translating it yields CASSLPAGANTWELFF.

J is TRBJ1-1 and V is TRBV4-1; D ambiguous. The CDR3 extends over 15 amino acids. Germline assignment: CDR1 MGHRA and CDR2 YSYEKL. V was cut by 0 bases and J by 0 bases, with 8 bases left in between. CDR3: CASSQDARMNTEAFF. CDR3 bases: TGCGCCAGCAGCCAAGATGCGAGAATGAACACTGAAGCTTTCTTT.

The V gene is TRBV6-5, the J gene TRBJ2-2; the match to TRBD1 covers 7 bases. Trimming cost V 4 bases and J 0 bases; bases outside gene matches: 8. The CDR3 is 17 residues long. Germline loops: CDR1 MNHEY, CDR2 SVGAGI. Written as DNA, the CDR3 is TGTGCCAGCAGTTTCGGAGCCGGGACAGCGAACACCGGGGAGCTGTTTTTT. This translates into CASSFGAGTANTGELFF.

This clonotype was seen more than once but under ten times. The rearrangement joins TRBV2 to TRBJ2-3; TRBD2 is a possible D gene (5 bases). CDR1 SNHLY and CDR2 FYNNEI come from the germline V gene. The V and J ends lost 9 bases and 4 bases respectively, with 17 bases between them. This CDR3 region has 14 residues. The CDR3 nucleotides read TGTGCCAGTTCAGCCTCTAGCTCCCCAGATACGCAGTATTTT. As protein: CASSASSSPDTQYF. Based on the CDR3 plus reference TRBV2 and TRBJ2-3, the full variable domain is EPEVTQTPSHQVTQMGQEVILRCVPISNHLYFYWYRQILGQKVEFLVSFYNNEISEKSEIFDDQFSVERPDGSNFTLKIRSTKLEDSAMYFCASSASSSPDTQYFGPGTRLTVL.

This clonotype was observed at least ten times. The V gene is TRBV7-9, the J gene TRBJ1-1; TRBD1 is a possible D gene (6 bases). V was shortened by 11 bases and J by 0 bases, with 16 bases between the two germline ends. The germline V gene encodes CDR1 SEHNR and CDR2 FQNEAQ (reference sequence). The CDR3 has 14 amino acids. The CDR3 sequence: CAGYRGDMNTEAFF. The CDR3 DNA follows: TGTGCCGGCTATAGAGGGGACATGAACACTGAAGCTTTCTTT.

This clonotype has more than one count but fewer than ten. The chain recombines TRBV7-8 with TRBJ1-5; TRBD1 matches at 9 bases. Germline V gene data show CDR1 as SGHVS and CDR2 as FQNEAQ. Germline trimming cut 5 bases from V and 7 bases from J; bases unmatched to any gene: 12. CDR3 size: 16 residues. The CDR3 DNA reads TGTGCCAGCAGCGAAGAGGCCACAGGGGGCGACCAGCCCCAGCATTTT. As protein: CASSEEATGGDQPQHF.

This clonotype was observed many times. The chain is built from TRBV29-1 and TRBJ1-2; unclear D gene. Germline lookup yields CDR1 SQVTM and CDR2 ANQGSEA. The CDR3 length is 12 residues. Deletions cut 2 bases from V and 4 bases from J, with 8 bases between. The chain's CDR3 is CSVENLSYGYTF. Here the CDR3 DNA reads TGCAGCGTTGAAAACCTTAGCTATGGCTACACCTTC.

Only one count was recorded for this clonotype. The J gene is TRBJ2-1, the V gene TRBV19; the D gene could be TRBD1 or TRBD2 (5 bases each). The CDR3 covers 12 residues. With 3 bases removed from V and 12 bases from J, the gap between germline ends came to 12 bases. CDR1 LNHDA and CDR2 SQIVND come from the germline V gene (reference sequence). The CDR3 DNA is TGTGCCAGTAGTATCGACCGGGGCCGGCAGTTCTTC. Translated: CASSIDRGRQFF.

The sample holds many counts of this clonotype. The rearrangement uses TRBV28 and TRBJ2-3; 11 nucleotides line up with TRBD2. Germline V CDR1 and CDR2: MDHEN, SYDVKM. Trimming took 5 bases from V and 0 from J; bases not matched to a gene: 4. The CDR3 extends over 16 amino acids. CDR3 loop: CASSPRTSGSTDTQYF. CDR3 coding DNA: TGTGCCAGCAGTCCCCGGACTAGCGGGAGCACAGATACGCAGTATTTT.

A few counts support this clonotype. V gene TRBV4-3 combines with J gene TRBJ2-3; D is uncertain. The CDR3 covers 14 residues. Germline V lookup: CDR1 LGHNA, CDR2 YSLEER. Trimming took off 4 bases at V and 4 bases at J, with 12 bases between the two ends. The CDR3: CASSPEIRADTQYF. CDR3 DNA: TGCGCCAGCAGCCCCGAAATCCGGGCAGATACGCAGTATTTT.

CDR3 sequence reads: CASRPGSGSSYEQYF. The CDR3 DNA follows: TGTGCCAGCAGGCCCGGGTCAGGGAGCTCCTACGAGCAGTACTTC. This chain uses TRBV5-5 with TRBJ2-7; TRBD1 or TRBD2 may be the D gene (5 bases each). Germline assignment: CDR1 SGHKS and CDR2 YYEKEE (reference sequence). The V gene lost 5 bases and the J gene lost 0 bases, with 15 bases spanning the gap. This CDR3 is built from 15 residues.

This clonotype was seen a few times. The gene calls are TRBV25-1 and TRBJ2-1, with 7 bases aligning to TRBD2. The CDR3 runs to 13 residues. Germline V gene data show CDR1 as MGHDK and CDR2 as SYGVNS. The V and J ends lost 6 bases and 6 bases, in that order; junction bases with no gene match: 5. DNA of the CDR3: TGTGCCAGCAGCCTTGGGAGGGTCAATGAGCAGTTCTTC. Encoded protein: CASSLGRVNEQFF.

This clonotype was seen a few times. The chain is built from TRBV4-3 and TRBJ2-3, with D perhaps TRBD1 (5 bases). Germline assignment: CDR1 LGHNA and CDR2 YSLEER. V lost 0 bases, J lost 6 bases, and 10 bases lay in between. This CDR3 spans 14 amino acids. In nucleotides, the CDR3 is TGCGCCAGCAGCCAAGACCCAGGGTCTGATACGCAGTATTTT. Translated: CASSQDPGSDTQYF.

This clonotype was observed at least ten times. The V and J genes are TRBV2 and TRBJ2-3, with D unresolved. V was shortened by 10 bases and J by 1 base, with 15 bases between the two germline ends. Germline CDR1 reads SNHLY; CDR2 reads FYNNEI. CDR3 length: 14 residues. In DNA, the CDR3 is TGTGCCATCCCTGGAACAGAGCGCACAGATACGCAGTATTTT. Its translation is CAIPGTERTDTQYF.

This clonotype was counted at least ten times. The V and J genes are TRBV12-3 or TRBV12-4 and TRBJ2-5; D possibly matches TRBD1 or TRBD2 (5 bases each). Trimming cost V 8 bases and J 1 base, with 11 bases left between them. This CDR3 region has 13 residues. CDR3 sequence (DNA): TGTGCCAGCTCCCGGGGCTTCCAAGAGACCCAGTACTTC. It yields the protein CASSRGFQETQYF.

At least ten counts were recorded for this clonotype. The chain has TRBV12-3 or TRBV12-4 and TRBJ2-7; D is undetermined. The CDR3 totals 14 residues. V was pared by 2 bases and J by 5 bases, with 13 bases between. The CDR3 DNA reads TGTGCCAGCAGTTTATCGGCCCTCCCGGACGAGCAGTACTTC. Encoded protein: CASSLSALPDEQYF.

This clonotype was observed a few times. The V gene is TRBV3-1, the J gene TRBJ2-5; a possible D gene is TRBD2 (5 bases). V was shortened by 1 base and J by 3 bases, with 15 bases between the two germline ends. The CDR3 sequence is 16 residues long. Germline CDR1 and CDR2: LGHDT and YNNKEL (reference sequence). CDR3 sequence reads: CASSQAGGPMKETQYF. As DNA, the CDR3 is TGTGCCAGCAGCCAAGCCGGCGGGCCGATGAAAGAGACCCAGTACTTC.

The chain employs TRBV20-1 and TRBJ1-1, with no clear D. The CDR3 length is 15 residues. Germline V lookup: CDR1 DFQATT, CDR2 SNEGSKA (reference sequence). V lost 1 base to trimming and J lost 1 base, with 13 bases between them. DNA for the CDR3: TGCAGTGCTAGAGCGAACATTGGTGGGAACACTGAAGCTTTCTTT. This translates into CSARANIGGNTEAFF.

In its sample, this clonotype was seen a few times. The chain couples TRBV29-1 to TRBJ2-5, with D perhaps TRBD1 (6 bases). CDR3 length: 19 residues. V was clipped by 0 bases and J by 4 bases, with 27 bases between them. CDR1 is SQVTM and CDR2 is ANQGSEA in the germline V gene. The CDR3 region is CSVEDWSEHRDRGGETQYF. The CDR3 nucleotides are TGCAGCGTTGAAGATTGGTCCGAACACAGGGATCGAGGGGGAGAGACCCAGTACTTC.

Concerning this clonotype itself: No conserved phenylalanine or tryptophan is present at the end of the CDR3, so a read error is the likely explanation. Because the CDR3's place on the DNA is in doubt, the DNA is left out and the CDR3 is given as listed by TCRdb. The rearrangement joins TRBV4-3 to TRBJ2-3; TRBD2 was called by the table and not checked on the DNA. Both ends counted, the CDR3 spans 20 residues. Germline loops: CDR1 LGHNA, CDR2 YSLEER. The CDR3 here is CASSQDTSQNTAYLQSRWYL.

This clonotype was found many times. The CDR3: CASREGERNIQYF. The CDR3 DNA sequence: TGCGCCAGCAGGGAGGGAGAGAGGAACATTCAGTACTTC. V and J are TRBV5-1 and TRBJ2-4; D possibly corresponds to TRBD2 (6 bases). V gave up 5 bases and J gave up 7 bases, with 13 bases separating them. CDR3 length equals 13 residues. Per the germline V gene, CDR1 is SGHRS and CDR2 is YFSETQ.

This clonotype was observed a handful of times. CDR3 nucleotides: TGCAGTGCTCCCCAAAGGGGGATTGAGGGCTACACCTTC. Translation: CSAPQRGIEGYTF. The rearrangement uses TRBV20-1 and TRBJ1-2, with D perhaps TRBD1 (6 bases). Germline loops: CDR1 DFQATT, CDR2 SNEGSKA (reference sequence). This CDR3 has 13 amino acids. Trimming pared 5 bases from V and 8 bases from J, leaving 18 bases between.

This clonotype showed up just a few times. CDR3 amino acids: CASNPDGDLNTEAFF. The CDR3 nucleotides read TGTGCCAGCAACCCGGACGGAGACTTGAACACTGAAGCTTTCTTT. The chain carries TRBV28 and TRBJ1-1; unclear D gene. The CDR3 has 15 residues. Germline V gene data show CDR1 as MDHEN and CDR2 as SYDVKM. V lost 7 bases and J 0 bases, leaving 15 bases between the germline ends.

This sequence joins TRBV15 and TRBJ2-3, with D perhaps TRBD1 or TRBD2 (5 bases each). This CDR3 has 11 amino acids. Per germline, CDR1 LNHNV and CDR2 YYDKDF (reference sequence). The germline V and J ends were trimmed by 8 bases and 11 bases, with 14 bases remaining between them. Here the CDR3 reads CATSRGVEQYF. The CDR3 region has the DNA TGTGCCACCTCCAGAGGGGTGGAGCAGTATTTT.

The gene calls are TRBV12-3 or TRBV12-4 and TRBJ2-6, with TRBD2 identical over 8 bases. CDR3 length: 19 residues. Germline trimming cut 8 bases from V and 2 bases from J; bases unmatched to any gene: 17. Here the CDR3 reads CASGPTGSGRLAGANVLTF. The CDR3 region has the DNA TGTGCCAGCGGCCCGACTGGAAGCGGGAGACTTGCTGGGGCCAACGTCCTGACTTTC.

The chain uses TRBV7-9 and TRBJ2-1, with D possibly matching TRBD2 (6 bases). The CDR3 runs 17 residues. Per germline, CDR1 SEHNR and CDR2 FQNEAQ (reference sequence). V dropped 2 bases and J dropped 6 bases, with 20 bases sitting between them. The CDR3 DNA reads TGTGCCAGCAGCTTATCCGATGCGGGGAGAGGGGCCAATGAGCAGTTCTTC. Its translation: CASSLSDAGRGANEQFF.

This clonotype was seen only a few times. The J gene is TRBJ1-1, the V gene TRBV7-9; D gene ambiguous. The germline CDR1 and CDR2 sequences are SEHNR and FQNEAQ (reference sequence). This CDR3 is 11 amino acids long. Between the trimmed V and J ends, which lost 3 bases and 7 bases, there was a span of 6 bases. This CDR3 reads CASSFADEAFF. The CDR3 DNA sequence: TGTGCCAGCAGCTTTGCGGATGAAGCTTTCTTT.

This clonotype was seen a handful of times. CDR3 protein: CASRGMTGVTGELFF. CDR3 nucleotides: TGTGCCAGCAGGGGGATGACAGGGGTCACCGGGGAGCTGTTTTTT. This chain links TRBV28 with TRBJ2-2; 8 nucleotides align to TRBD1. This CDR3 has 15 amino acids. Per germline, CDR1 MDHEN and CDR2 SYDVKM. Trimming took 6 bases from V and 4 from J; bases not matched to a gene: 7.